This T cell receptor (beta chain) was captured in a study of neoadjuvant anti-PD-1 for oral cavity cancer. Notes on the study in general: Non-responders to neoadjuvant nivolumab had significantly more clonal PBMC T cells than responders.

For this clone: The antigen is not known.

Patients had newly diagnosed, untreated stage II-IVA oral cavity squamous cell carcinoma. Clones were sequenced by immunoSEQ multiplex PCR, and TCRdb holds only the in-frame ones, with some missing. The sample carries 11,000 to 15,000 clones, roughly 68% recorded once. The CDR3 is 15 amino acids. Trimming took off 0 bases at V and 5 bases at J, with 11 bases between the two ends. Germline V gene lookup returns CDR1 MGHRA and CDR2 YSYEKL. This chain joins TRBV4-1 and TRBJ1-5; D is possibly TRBD1 (5 bases). The TCR was taken from a person aged 35-79 years with oral cavity squamous cell carcinoma. Sequencing was performed on PBMCs, taken before nivolumab (anti-PD-1) treatment. CDR3 region: CASSQDRQQYQPQHF. Written as DNA, the CDR3 is TGCGCCAGCAGCCAAGATCGACAGCAATATCAGCCCCAGCATTTT.